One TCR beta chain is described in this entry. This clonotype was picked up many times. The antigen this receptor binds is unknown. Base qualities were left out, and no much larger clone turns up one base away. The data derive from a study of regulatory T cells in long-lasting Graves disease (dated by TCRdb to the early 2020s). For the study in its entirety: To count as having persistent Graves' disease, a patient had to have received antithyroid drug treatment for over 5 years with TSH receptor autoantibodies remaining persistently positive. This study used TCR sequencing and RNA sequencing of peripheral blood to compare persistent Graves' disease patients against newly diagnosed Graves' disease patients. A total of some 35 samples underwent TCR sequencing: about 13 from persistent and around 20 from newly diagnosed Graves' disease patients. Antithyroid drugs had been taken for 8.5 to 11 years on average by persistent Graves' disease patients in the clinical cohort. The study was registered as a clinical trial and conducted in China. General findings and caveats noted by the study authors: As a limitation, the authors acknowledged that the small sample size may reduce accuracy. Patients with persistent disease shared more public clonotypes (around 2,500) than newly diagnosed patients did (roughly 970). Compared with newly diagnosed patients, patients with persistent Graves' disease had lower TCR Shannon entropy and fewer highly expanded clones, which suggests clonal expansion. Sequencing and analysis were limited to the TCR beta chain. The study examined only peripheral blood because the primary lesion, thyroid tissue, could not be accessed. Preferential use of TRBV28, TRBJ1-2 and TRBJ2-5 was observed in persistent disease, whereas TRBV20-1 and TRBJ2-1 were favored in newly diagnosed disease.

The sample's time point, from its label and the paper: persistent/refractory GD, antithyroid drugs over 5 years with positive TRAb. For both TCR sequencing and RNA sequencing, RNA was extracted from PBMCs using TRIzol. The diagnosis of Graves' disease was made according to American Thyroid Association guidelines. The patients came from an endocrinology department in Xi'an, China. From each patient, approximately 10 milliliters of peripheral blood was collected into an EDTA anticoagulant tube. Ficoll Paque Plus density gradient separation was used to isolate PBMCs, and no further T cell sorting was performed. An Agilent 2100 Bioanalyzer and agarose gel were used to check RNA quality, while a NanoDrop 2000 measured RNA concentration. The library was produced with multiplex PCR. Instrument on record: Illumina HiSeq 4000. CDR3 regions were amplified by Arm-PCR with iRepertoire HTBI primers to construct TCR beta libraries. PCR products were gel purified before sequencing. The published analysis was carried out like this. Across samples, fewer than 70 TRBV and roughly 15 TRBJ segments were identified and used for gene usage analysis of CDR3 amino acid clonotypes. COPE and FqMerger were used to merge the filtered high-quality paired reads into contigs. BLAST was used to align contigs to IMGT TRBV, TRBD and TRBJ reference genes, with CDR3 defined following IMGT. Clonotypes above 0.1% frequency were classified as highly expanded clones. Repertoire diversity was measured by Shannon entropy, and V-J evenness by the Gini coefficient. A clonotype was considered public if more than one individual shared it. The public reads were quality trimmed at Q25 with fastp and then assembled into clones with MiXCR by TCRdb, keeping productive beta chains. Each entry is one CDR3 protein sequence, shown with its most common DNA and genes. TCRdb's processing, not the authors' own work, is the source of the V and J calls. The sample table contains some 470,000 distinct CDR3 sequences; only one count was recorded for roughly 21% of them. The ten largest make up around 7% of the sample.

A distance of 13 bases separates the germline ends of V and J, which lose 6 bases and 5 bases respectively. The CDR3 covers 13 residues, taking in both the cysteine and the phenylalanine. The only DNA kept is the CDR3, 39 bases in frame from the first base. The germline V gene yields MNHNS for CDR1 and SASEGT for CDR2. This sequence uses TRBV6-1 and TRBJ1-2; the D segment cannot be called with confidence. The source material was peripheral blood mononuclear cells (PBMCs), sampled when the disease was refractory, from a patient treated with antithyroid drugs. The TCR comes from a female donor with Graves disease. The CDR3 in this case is CASREMGDYGYTF. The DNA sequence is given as TGTGCCAGCAGAGAGATGGGAGATTATGGCTACACCTTC.